The clone carrying this TCR beta chain was found once. Its specificity is unknown. Some clones are missing from TCRdb's copy, which holds only in-frame ones; the method was immunoSEQ multiplex PCR. The sample carries about 140,000 clones, roughly 91% recorded once. The data derive from a study of CD4+ T cells in melanoma. Study-wide findings and caveats: In melanoma, neoantigen-specific CD4+ T cells reportedly differed in differentiation state.

The CDR3 consists of 16 residues. V lost 3 bases and J 0 bases, leaving 12 bases between the germline ends. CDR1 is SGHTA and CDR2 is FQGNSA in the germline V gene. The TCR was taken from a human donor with melanoma. This chain uses TRBV7-2 with TRBJ2-1, with D possibly matching TRBD2 (6 bases). CDR3 bases: TGTGCCAGCAGCTTTAGCGGAGCGAGCTCCTACAATGAGCAGTTCTTC. This codes for CASSFSGASSYNEQFF.